Below, 18 T cell receptor beta chains from the same sample are listed, as sequenced in a study of OX40 agonist ivuxolimab in advanced cancers. Assay: immunoSEQ multiplex PCR; the TCRdb copy retains only in-frame clones and omits some. The sample records about 84,000 clones, about 94% being singletons. Sequencing was performed on CD4+ or CD8+ T cells sorted from blood, taken in a trial of the OX40 agonist ivuxolimab. The source of these receptors is an adult with an advanced solid tumor such as melanoma, head and neck, liver or kidney cancer.

The CDR3 region is CASSYPVADEQYF. The CDR3, as DNA: TGTGCCAGCAGTTACCCCGTTGCCGACGAGCAGTACTTC. The chain uses TRBV6-5 and TRBJ2-7; no clear D. V lost 2 bases to trimming and J lost 5 bases, with 10 bases between them. Germline V lookup: CDR1 MNHEY, CDR2 SVGAGI. The CDR3 contains 13 residues.

On this clone: At one end the junction does not follow the germline gene, possibly because of a read error. The rearrangement links TRBV7-9 to TRBJ2-7; a weak D match, TRBD2 (5 bases). Germline V gene sequence: CDR1 SEHNR, CDR2 FQNEAQ (reference sequence). This CDR3 has 11 residues. The CDR3 DNA reads TGTGCCAGCAGCTTAGGGCTAGCCATCGACTTC. Translation gives CASSLGLAIDF. Based on the CDR3 plus reference TRBV7-9 and TRBJ2-7, the full variable domain is DTGVSQNPRHKITKRGQNVTFRCDPISEHNRLYWYRQTLGQGPEFLTYFQNEAQLEKSRLLSDRFSAERPKGSFSTLEIQRTEQGDSAMYLCASSLGLAIDFGPGTRLTVT.

The chain links TRBV9 to TRBJ2-3; TRBD2 matches 9 bases. Trimming at V came to 4 bases and at J to 0 bases, leaving 9 bases not matched to a gene. Germline CDR1 and CDR2: SGDLS and YYNGEE. The CDR3 is made up of 17 amino acids. CDR3 sequence reads: CASSQGLAGDSTDTQYF. DNA for the CDR3: TGTGCCAGCAGCCAAGGCTTAGCGGGGGATAGCACAGATACGCAGTATTTT. Together with reference TRBV9 and TRBJ2-3, the CDR3 gives the full variable domain: DSGVTQTPKHLITATGQRVTLRCSPRSGDLSVYWYQQSLDQGLQFLIQYYNGEERAKGNILERFSAQQFPDLHSELNLSSLELGDSALYFCASSQGLAGDSTDTQYFGPGTRLTVL.

The V gene is TRBV4-3, the J gene TRBJ2-2, with D tentatively TRBD2 (6 bases). Per germline, CDR1 LGHNA and CDR2 YSLEER. Trimming removed 0 bases from V and 4 bases from J, with 9 bases in between. This CDR3 is 15 amino acids long. The DNA for the CDR3 is TGCGCCAGCAGCCAAGAGCCGGGAGTCACCGGGGAGCTGTTTTTT. Translated: CASSQEPGVTGELFF.

The CDR3 spells CASSGDSVWEQYF. In DNA form, the CDR3 reads TGTGCCAGCAGCGGGGACAGTGTGTGGGAGCAGTACTTC. The gene calls are TRBV11-3 and TRBJ2-7; the match to TRBD1 covers 7 bases. Losses at the gene ends were 5 bases for V and 7 bases for J; bases not matched to a gene: 8. CDR1 is SGHNT, CDR2 YENEEA, per germline. This CDR3 contains 13 residues.

The chain is built from TRBV7-9 and TRBJ2-2, with D unclear. The length of the CDR3 is 13 residues. Germline lookup yields CDR1 SEHNR and CDR2 FQNEAQ (reference sequence). The V end was cut by 10 bases, the J end by 5 bases, with 14 bases between. The CDR3 is CATSPYGTGELFF. The CDR3 DNA sequence: TGTGCCACCTCCCCCTACGGGACCGGGGAGCTGTTTTTT.

V usage is TRBV6-5 and J usage is TRBJ2-7, with a weak D call TRBD1 (5 bases). The CDR3 loop spans 12 amino acids. Trimming removed 9 bases at V and 0 bases at J, with 9 bases between. The V gene's germline CDR1 is MNHEY and CDR2 SVGAGI. Here the CDR3 reads CARWGPSYEQYF. CDR3 DNA: TGTGCCAGGTGGGGCCCCTCCTACGAGCAGTACTTC.

This chain joins TRBV9 and TRBJ1-3; tentatively, D is TRBD1 (5 bases). V was trimmed by 0 bases and J by 4 bases, leaving 11 bases between them. The CDR3 totals 15 residues. The germline gives CDR1 SGDLS, CDR2 YYNGEE. The CDR3 DNA reads as TGTGCCAGCAGCGTAGACGGGGGATGGGGAAACACCATATATTTT. Translating it yields CASSVDGGWGNTIYF.

J is TRBJ2-2 and V is TRBV6-6; D unclear. V dropped 6 bases and J dropped 2 bases, with 7 bases sitting between them. The germline CDR1 and CDR2 sequences are MNHNY and SVGAGI (reference sequence). The CDR3 length is 13 residues. CDR3 amino acids: CASSPYNTGELFF. DNA for the CDR3: TGTGCCAGCAGCCCTTATAACACCGGGGAGCTGTTTTTT.

The chain couples TRBV28 to TRBJ2-5, with D maybe TRBD2 (5 bases). The end of the DNA is better explained by TRBJ2-7, so the J call may be wrong. The CDR3 totals 15 residues. The V gene's germline CDR1 is MDHEN and CDR2 SYDVKM. For the CDR3, the DNA is TGTGCCAGCAGTAAGGAGGACCTTTCTTCCTACGAGCAGTACTTC. Protein: CASSKEDLSSYEQYF.

The chain recombines TRBV7-9 with TRBJ2-2, with TRBD1 matching over 9 bases. Germline CDR1 and CDR2: SEHNR and FQNEAQ (reference sequence). The CDR3 length is 16 residues. With V trimmed by 5 bases and J by 6 bases, 10 bases remained unmatched. The CDR3: CASSNPDRGVAGELFF. CDR3 bases: TGTGCCAGCAGCAACCCGGACAGGGGTGTGGCCGGGGAGCTGTTTTTT. Filled out from reference TRBV7-9 and TRBJ2-2, the complete variable domain reads DTGVSQNPRHKITKRGQNVTFRCDPISEHNRLYWYRQTLGQGPEFLTYFQNEAQLEKSRLLSDRFSAERPKGSFSTLEIQRTEQGDSAMYLCASSNPDRGVAGELFFGEGSRLTVL.

The chain uses TRBV4-1 and TRBJ2-1; D assignment may be TRBD1 or TRBD2 (6 bases each). Germline-derived CDR1 and CDR2 are MGHRA and YSYEKL. Trimming left V 0 bases short and J 8 bases short, with 17 bases between. The CDR3 has 16 residues. The CDR3 coding sequence is TGCGCCAGCAGCCAAGAGTGGGGGGAGAGGGGGGATGAGCAGTTCTTC. Translated, it gives CASSQEWGERGDEQFF.

V and J are TRBV14 and TRBJ2-2; perhaps TRBD1 as D (6 bases). The CDR3 totals 15 residues. V lost 2 bases, J lost 5 bases, and 12 bases lay in between. Germline CDR1 SGHDN, CDR2 FVKESK. The CDR3 protein is CASSQYRVGTGELFF. The CDR3 bases are TGTGCCAGCAGCCAATACAGGGTCGGGACCGGGGAGCTGTTTTTT. Based on the CDR3 plus reference TRBV14 and TRBJ2-2, the full variable domain is EAGVTQFPSHSVIEKGQTVTLRCDPISGHDNLYWYRRVMGKEIKFLLHFVKESKQDESGMPNNRFLAERTGGTYSTLKVQPAELEDSGVYFCASSQYRVGTGELFFGEGSRLTVL.

V usage is TRBV4-3 and J usage is TRBJ1-1; possibly TRBD1 for D (6 bases). The V gene's germline CDR1 is LGHNA and CDR2 YSLEER. The CDR3 covers 16 residues. V lost 4 bases to trimming and J lost 0 bases, with 15 bases between them. The CDR3 region is CASSPFLGAMNTEAFF. The CDR3 DNA sequence: TGCGCCAGCAGCCCCTTTCTGGGGGCAATGAACACTGAAGCTTTCTTT.

The chain uses TRBV30 and TRBJ2-7; D unresolved. Looked up from germline, CDR1 is GTSNPN and CDR2 is SVGIG (reference sequence). The CDR3 is made up of 13 amino acids. The germline V and J ends were trimmed by 3 bases and 1 base, with 10 bases remaining between them. CDR3 region: CAWREGMSYEQYF. DNA of the CDR3: TGTGCCTGGAGGGAAGGAATGTCCTACGAGCAGTACTTC.

This clone was recorded only once. The chain couples TRBV7-3 to TRBJ2-1; 7 positions agree with TRBD2. The CDR3 sequence is 15 residues long. Germline assignment: CDR1 SGHTA and CDR2 FQGTGA. The V segment lost 2 bases and the J segment 3 bases; nucleotides outside the gene matches: 4. CDR3 bases: TGTGCCAGCAGCTTAGCAGCGGGAAGCTACAATGAGCAGTTCTTC. Amino acid sequence: CASSLAAGSYNEQFF.

The genes are TRBV6-1 and TRBJ1-1; weak D call: TRBD1 (5 bases). The CDR3 totals 15 residues. Germline-derived CDR1 and CDR2 are MNHNS and SASEGT. The ends were cut back, 1 base at V and 4 bases at J, with 13 bases in the middle. The CDR3 loop reads CASSEVGTAITEAFF. CDR3 bases: TGTGCCAGCAGTGAAGTAGGGACCGCTATCACTGAAGCTTTCTTT.

J is TRBJ2-1 and V is TRBV19; 9 bases are shared with TRBD2. Trimming took 5 bases from V and 4 from J; bases not matched to a gene: 12. From germline, CDR1 is LNHDA and CDR2 SQIVND (reference sequence). The CDR3 has 17 amino acids. The CDR3 sequence: CASSPKLAGAGYNEQFF. The CDR3 nucleotides are TGTGCCAGTAGTCCCAAATTAGCGGGAGCGGGATACAATGAGCAGTTCTTC.